The 2 T cell receptor beta chains below come from one sample, sequenced in a study of blood T cell repertoires in COVID-19. The table came from immunoSEQ multiplex PCR; TCRdb's copy has only in-frame clones and leaves some out. This sample has almost 70,000 clones, with roughly 80% found just once. Specimen: peripheral blood. These receptors were taken from a man in his 60s with acute or convalescent COVID-19.

As concerns this clone: Mismatch with germline at one junction end may stem from a read error. The V call is TRBV7-8, the J call TRBJ2-3, with 8 bases fitting TRBD1. The CDR3 covers 16 residues. Germline V gene lookup returns CDR1 SGHVS and CDR2 FQNEAQ. In nucleotides, the CDR3 is TGTGCCAGCAGCTTACGCAGGGGGCTGGCCACACATACGCAGTATTTT. This codes for CASSLRRGLATHTQYF.

The chain employs TRBV9 and TRBJ1-4; D gene unclear. The CDR3 sequence is 11 residues long. V lost 3 bases, J lost 6 bases, and 3 bases lay in between. The germline gives CDR1 SGDLS, CDR2 YYNGEE. This CDR3 reads CASSADEKLFF. The DNA for the CDR3 is TGTGCCAGCAGCGCGGATGAAAAACTGTTTTTT.